This T cell receptor beta chain was observed in a study of graft-versus-host responses after intestinal transplantation. Across the study: Every transplant recipient was induced with anti-thymocyte globulin, then maintained on tacrolimus and steroids for about 3 years.

Remarks on this clone: Its target is unknown. The identical CDR3 is also encoded by other nucleotide sequences in the sample.

Sequenced by immunoSEQ multiplex PCR; TCRdb stores in-frame clones only, minus some. The data contain around 100,000 clones, over 85% of them singletons. The CDR3 runs to 14 residues. Between the trimmed V and J ends, which lost 5 bases and 1 base, there was a span of 10 bases. CDR1 and CDR2 (germline): LNHDA, SQIVND (reference sequence). The input for sequencing was unstimulated CD4+ T cells sorted from spleen or lymph node cells, taken before transplant. This sequence originates from a human donor who was the organ donor for an intestinal transplant. The V gene is TRBV19, the J gene TRBJ2-3, with a weak D call TRBD1 (6 bases). The CDR3 loop is CASSAGVRTDTQYF. The CDR3 DNA sequence: TGTGCCAGTAGTGCAGGGGTCCGCACAGATACGCAGTATTTT.